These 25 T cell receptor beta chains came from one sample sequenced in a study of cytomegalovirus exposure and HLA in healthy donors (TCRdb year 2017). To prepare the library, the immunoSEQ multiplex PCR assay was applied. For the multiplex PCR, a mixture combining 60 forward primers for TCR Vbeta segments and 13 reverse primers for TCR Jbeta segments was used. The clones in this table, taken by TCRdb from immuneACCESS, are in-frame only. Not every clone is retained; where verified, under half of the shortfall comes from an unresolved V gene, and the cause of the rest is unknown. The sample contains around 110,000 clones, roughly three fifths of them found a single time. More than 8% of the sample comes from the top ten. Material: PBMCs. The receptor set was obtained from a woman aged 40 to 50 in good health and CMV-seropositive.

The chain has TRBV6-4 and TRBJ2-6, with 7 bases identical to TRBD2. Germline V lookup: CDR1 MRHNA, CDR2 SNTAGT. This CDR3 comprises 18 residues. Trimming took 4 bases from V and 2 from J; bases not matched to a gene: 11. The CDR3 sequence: CASSGQGEGLTGANVLTF. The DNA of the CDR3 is TGTGCCAGCAGTGGTCAAGGGGAGGGCCTAACTGGGGCCAACGTCCTGACTTTC.

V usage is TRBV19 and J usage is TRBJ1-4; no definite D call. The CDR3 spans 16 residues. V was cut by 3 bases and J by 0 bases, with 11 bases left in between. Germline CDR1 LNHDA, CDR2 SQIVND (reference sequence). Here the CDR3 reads CASSMRLLATNEKLFF. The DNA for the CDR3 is TGTGCCAGTAGTATGCGCCTACTTGCAACTAATGAAAAACTGTTTTTT.

CDR3 residues: CASSQGQDSYNEQFF. CDR3 nucleotides: TGCGCCAGCAGCCAAGGTCAGGATTCCTACAATGAGCAGTTCTTC. The rearrangement uses TRBV4-3 and TRBJ2-1; D ambiguous. Deletions cut 1 base from V and 1 base from J, with 8 bases between. The CDR3 consists of 15 residues. Germline V lookup: CDR1 LGHNA, CDR2 YSLEER.

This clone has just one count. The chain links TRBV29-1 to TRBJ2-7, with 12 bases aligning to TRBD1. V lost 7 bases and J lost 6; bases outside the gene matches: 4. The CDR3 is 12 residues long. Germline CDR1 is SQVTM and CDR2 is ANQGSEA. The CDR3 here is CSGGTGGGEQYF. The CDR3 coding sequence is TGCAGCGGGGGGACAGGGGGCGGCGAGCAGTACTTC.

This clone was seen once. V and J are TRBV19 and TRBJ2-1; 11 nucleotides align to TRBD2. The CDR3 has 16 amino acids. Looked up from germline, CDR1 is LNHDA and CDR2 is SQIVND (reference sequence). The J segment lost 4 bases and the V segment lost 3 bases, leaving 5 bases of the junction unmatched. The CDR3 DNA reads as TGTGCCAGTAGTATTAGCCTAGCGGGAGGTTACAATGAGCAGTTCTTC. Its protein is CASSISLAGGYNEQFF.

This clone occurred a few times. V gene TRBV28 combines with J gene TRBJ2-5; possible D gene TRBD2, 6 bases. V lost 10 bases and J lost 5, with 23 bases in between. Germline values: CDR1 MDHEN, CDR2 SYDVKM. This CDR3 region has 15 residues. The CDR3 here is CAIKEAGRWFETQYF. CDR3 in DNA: TGTGCCATCAAAGAAGCGGGCCGCTGGTTTGAGACCCAGTACTTC. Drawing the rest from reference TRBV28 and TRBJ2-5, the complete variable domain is DVKVTQSSRYLVKRTGEKVFLECVQDMDHENMFWYRQDPGLGLRLIYFSYDVKMKEKGDIPEGYSVSREKKERFSLILESASTNQTSMYLCAIKEAGRWFETQYFGPGTRLLVL.

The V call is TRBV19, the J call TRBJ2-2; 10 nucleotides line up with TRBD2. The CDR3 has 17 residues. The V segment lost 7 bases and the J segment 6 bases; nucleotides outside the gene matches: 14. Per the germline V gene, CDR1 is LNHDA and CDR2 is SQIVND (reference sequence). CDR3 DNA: TGTGCCAGTACTCCATCCCGGCTAGCGGGAGAACCCGGGGAGCTGTTTTTT. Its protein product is CASTPSRLAGEPGELFF.

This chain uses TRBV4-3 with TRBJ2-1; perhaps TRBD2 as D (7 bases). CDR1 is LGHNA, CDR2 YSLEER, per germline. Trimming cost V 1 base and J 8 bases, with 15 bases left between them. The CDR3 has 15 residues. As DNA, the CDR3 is TGCGCCAGCAGCCAAGGTCTGCGGGGGCCAGATGAGCAGTTCTTC. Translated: CASSQGLRGPDEQFF.

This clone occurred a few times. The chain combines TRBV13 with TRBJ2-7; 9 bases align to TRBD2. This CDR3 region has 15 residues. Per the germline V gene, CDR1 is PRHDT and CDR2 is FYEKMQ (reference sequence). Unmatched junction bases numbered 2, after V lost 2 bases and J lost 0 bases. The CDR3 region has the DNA TGTGCCAGCAGCTTAAGGCGGGGGGGCTCCTACGAGCAGTACTTC. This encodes CASSLRRGGSYEQYF.

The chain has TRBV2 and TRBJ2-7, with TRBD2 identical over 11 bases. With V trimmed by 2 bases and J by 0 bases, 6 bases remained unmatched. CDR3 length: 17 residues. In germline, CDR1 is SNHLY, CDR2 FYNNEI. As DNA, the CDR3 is TGTGCCAGCAGTGAACTAGCGGGAGGTCTGAGCTCCTACGAGCAGTACTTC. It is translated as CASSELAGGLSSYEQYF.

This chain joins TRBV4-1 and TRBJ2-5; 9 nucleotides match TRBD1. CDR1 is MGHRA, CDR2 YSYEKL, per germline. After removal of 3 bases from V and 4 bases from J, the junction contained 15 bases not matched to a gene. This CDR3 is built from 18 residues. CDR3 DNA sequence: TGCGCCAGCAGCCAGCTTTTCGACCCCGGGACAGGGAGAGAGACCCAGTACTTC. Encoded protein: CASSQLFDPGTGRETQYF.

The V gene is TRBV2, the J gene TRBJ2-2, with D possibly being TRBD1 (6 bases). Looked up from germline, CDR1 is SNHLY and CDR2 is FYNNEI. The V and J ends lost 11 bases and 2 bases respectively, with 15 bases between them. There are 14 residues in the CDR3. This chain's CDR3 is CAGDAGTNTGELFF. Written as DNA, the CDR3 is TGTGCCGGAGATGCAGGGACAAACACCGGGGAGCTGTTTTTT.

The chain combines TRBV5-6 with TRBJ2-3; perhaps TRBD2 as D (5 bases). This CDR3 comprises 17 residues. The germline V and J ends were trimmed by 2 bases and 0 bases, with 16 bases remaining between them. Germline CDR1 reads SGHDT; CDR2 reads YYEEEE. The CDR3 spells CASSLRWTYASTDTQYF. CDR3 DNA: TGTGCCAGCAGCTTAAGGTGGACTTATGCTAGCACAGATACGCAGTATTTT.

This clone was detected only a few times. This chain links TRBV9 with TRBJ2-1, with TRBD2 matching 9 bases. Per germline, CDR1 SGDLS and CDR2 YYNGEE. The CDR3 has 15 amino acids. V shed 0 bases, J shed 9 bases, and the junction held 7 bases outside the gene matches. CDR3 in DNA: TGTGCCAGCAGCGTAGTGGCGGGAGGGCCTGCTGAGCAGTTCTTC. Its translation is CASSVVAGGPAEQFF.

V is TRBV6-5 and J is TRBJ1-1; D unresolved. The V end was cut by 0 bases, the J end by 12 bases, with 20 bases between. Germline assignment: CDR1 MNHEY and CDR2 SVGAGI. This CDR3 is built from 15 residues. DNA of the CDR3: TGTGCCAGCAGTTACTCGAGAGGCAGCGGGATTCATACTTTCTTT. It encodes CASSYSRGSGIHTFF.

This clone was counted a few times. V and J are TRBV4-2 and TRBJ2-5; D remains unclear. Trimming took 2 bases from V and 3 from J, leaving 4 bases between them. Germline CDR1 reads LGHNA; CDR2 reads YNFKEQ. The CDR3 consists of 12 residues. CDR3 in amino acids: CASSQREETQYF. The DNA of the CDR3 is TGTGCCAGCAGCCAAAGAGAAGAGACCCAGTACTTC.

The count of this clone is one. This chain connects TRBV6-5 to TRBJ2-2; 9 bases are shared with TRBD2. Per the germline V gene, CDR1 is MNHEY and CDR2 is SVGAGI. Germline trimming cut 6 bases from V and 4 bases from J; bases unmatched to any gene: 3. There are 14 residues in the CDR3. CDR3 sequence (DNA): TGTGCCAGCAGGGGACTAGCAAGCACCGGGGAGCTGTTTTTT. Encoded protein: CASRGLASTGELFF.

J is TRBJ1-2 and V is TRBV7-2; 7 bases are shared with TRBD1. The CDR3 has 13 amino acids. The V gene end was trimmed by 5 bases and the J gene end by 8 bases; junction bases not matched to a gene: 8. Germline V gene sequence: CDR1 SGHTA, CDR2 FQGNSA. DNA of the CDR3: TGTGCCAGCAGCATGACAGGGATGAGAGGCTACACCTTC. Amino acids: CASSMTGMRGYTF.

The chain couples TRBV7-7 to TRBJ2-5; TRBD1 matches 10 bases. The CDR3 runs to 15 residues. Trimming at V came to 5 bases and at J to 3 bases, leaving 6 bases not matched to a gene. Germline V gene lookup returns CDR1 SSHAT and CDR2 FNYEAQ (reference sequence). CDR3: CASSPPGTGEETQYF. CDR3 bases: TGTGCCAGCAGCCCACCCGGGACAGGGGAAGAGACCCAGTACTTC.

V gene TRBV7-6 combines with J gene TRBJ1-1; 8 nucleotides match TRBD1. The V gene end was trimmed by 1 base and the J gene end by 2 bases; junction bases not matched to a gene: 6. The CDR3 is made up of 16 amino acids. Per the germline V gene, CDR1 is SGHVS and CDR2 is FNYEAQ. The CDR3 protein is CASSLGGGTGNTEAFF. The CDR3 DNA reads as TGTGCCAGCAGCTTAGGTGGTGGGACAGGAAACACTGAAGCTTTCTTT.

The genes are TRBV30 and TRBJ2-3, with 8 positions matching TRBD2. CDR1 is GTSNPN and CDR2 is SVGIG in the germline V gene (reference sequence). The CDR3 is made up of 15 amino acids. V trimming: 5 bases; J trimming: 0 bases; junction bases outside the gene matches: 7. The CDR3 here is CAWDGSGSSTDTQYF. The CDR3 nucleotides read TGTGCCTGGGATGGAAGCGGGAGTAGCACAGATACGCAGTATTTT. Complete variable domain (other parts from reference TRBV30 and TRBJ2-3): SQTIHQWPATLVQPVGSPLSLECTVEGTSNPNLYWYRQAAGRGLQLLFYSVGIGQISSEVPQNLSASRPQDRQFILSSKKLLLSDSGFYLCAWDGSGSSTDTQYFGPGTRLTVL.

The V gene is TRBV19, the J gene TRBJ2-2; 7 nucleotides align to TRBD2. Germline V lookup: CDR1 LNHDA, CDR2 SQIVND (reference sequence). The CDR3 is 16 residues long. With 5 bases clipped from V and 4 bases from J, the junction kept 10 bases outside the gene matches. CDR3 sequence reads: CASSLWDYGSTGELFF. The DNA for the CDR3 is TGTGCCAGTAGTCTCTGGGACTATGGATCCACCGGGGAGCTGTTTTTT.

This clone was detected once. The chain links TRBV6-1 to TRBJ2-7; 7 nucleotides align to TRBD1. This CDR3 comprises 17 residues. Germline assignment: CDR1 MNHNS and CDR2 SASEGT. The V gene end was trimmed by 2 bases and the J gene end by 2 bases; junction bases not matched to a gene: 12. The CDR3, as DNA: TGTGCCAGCAGTGAATTCACCGGGACAGCAGAAACCTACGAGCAGTACTTC. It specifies CASSEFTGTAETYEQYF.

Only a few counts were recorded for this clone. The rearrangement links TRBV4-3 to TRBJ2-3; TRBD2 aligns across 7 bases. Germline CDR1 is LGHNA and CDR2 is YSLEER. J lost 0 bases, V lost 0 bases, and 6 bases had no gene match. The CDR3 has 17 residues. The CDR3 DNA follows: TGCGCCAGCAGCCAAGAGGCCAGCGGGGAGAGCACAGATACGCAGTATTTT. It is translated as CASSQEASGESTDTQYF.

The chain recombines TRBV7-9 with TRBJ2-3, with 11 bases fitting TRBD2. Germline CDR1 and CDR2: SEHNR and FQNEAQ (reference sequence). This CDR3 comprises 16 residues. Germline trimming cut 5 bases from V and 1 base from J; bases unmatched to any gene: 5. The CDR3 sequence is CASSPVTSGGTDTQYF. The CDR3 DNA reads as TGTGCCAGCAGCCCCGTGACTAGCGGGGGCACAGATACGCAGTATTTT.